A selection of T cell receptor beta chains follows, all from one sample in a study of blood T cell repertoires in COVID-19. TCRdb's table, derived via immunoSEQ multiplex PCR, lists solely in-frame clones and lacks some. The sample has 100,000 or so clones, around four fifths seen once. Sequencing was performed on peripheral blood. The receptors here all came from a man aged 45-65 years with active or convalescent COVID-19. Both conserved end residues are part of each CDR3. The D gene is left open where the match is weak. Clone size is given for some rows only: seen once, a few or many times, or a class if the clone is expanded.

>TRBJ1-1|NA|NA|TRBV30
TGTGCCTGGAGTGTACTGGGGAGGGGGTTCATGAACACTGAAGCTTTCTTT
CAWSVLGRGFMNTEAFF
>TRBJ1-3|NA|once|TRBV3-1/TRBV3-2
TGTGCCAGCAGCCAAGGAATAGTCTCTGGAAACACCATATATTTT
CASSQGIVSGNTIYF
>TRBJ2-3|TRBD2|NA|TRBV19
TGTGCCAGTAGTATGGCGGGGGTCAGCACAGATACGCAGTATTTT
CASSMAGVSTDTQYF
>TRBJ2-4|TRBD2|NA|TRBV6-5
TGTGCCAGCAGTCAATCGACTAGCGGGATTGACATTCAGTACTTC
CASSQSTSGIDIQYF
>TRBJ1-1|NA|once|TRBV29-1
TGCAGCGTTGACGTTGGGGGAGGAACTGAAGCTTTCTTT
CSVDVGGGTEAFF
>TRBJ2-1|TRBD2|NA|TRBV7-8
TGTGCCAGTACAGGGTCGGCTAGCGGGAGGGGCTACAATGAGCAGTTCTTC
CASTGSASGRGYNEQFF
>TRBJ2-1|NA|NA|TRBV2
TGTGCCAGCAGTTCACCATACAGGGCCGAATACAATGAGCAGTTCTTC
CASSSPYRAEYNEQFF
>TRBJ2-2|NA|NA|TRBV7-8
TGTGCCAGCAGCTTACCTAGCGCTAACACCGGGGAGCTGTTTTTT
CASSLPSANTGELFF
>TRBJ2-6|TRBD1|NA|TRBV27
TGTGCCAGCACCGCAGTCCGGGACAGCCAATTATCTGGGGCCAACGTCCTGACTTTC
CASTAVRDSQLSGANVLTF
>TRBJ2-7|TRBD2|NA|TRBV11-1
TGTGCCAGCAGCCCCTGGACTAGCCCCGACGAGCAGTACTTC
CASSPWTSPDEQYF
>TRBJ1-1|NA|NA|TRBV13
TGTGCCAGCAGCTTATCGGGGGGGCCCCTGACGAACACTGAAGCTTTCTTT
CASSLSGGPLTNTEAFF
>TRBJ1-6|TRBD1|NA|TRBV19
TGTGCCAGTAGTATCGACAGGGGTTATTCACCCCTCCACTTT
CASSIDRGYSPLHF
>TRBJ1-1|TRBD1|once|TRBV25-1
TGTGCCAGCACCACCACAGGGGCGAACACTGAAGCTTTCTTT
CASTTTGANTEAFF
>TRBJ2-2|TRBD2|NA|TRBV29-1
TGCAGCGTTGGCGGGACTAGCGGAGGGACCGGGGAGCTGTTTTTT
CSVGGTSGGTGELFF
>TRBJ2-7|TRBD2|NA|TRBV2
TGTGCCAGCCAGAACGGACTAGCGGCCTACGAGCAGTACTTC
CASQNGLAAYEQYF
>TRBJ2-7|TRBD1|NA|TRBV18
TGTGCCAGCTCACCAGGGACAGTAAGCGAGCAGTACTTC
CASSPGTVSEQYF
>TRBJ2-2|TRBD2|NA|TRBV7-6
TGTGCCAGCAGCTTAACCGGAGCGGGAAGGGCCGGGGAGCTGTTTTTT
CASSLTGAGRAGELFF
>TRBJ1-5|NA|once|TRBV7-8
TGTGCCAGCAGCAGGACCCAGGGGCCCAATCAGCCCCAGCATTTT
CASSRTQGPNQPQHF
>TRBJ1-1|NA|NA|TRBV5-1
TGCGCCAGCAGCCGGGGTGGGGATCGCACTGAAGCTTTCTTT
CASSRGGDRTEAFF
>TRBJ2-7|TRBD1|NA|TRBV3-1/TRBV3-2
TGTGCCAGCAGCCCCCGGGACAGGGTTTCCTACGAGCAGTACTTC
CASSPRDRVSYEQYF
>TRBJ1-5|NA|NA|TRBV6-6
TGTGCCAGCAGGCCACAACAGGGAATGGGCAATCAGCCCCAGCATTTT
CASRPQQGMGNQPQHF
>TRBJ1-2|NA|NA|TRBV12-3/TRBV12-4
TGTGCCAGCAGACCGGGAGAGGGGTATGGCTACACCTTC
CASRPGEGYGYTF
>TRBJ1-2|NA|NA|TRBV20-1
TGCAGTGCTAGAGATTCTCCTGGCTACACCTTC
CSARDSPGYTF
>TRBJ1-2|TRBD1|NA|TRBV10-3
TGTGCCATCAGTGCGGGACAGGAAGGCTACACCTTC
CAISAGQEGYTF
>TRBJ1-4|TRBD1|NA|TRBV5-6
TGTGCCAGCAGCCGACAGGGGGTGGGTGAAAAACTGTTTTTT
CASSRQGVGEKLFF
>TRBJ1-2|TRBD1|NA|TRBV24-1
TGTGCCACCAGTGATTCGGGACAGGGTTGGACCTACACCTTC
CATSDSGQGWTYTF
>TRBJ1-1|NA|NA|TRBV3-1/TRBV3-2
TGTGCCAGCAGCCTCAAGGGGTATTTAGAAGCTTTCTTT
CASSLKGYLEAFF
>TRBJ2-5|NA|NA|TRBV6-5
TGTGCCAGCGGCCGAAAGGAGAGAGAGACCCAGTACTTC
CASGRKERETQYF
>TRBJ1-1|TRBD1|few|TRBV12-3/TRBV12-4
TGTGCCAGCACCCCGGGGACAGCTACTGAAGCTTTCTTT
CASTPGTATEAFF
>TRBJ2-2|NA|NA|TRBV27
TGTGCCAGCAGGGAAGGAGGAGACACCGGGGAGCTGTTTTTT
CASREGGDTGELFF
>TRBJ2-2|NA|NA|TRBV30
TGTGCCTGGGGGGGCAGGAGGGATAGGAACACCGGGGAGCTGTTTTTT
CAWGGRRDRNTGELFF
>TRBJ1-2|NA|NA|TRBV12-3/TRBV12-4
TGTGCCAGCAGCGCACGGGTAAACTATGGCTACACCTTC
CASSARVNYGYTF
>TRBJ2-7|NA|NA|TRBV9
TGTGCCAGCAGCGTATCTGGGTCGGGCTACGAGCAGTACTTC
CASSVSGSGYEQYF
>TRBJ2-3|TRBD2|NA|TRBV5-1
TGCGCCAGCAGCATTGGTCTAGCGGAGGCAGATACGCAGTATTTT
CASSIGLAEADTQYF
>TRBJ2-7|NA|few|TRBV5-4
TGTGCCAGCAGCGACCCGGGGAGCGTACATTACGAGCAGTACTTC
CASSDPGSVHYEQYF
>TRBJ1-3|TRBD1|NA|TRBV30
TGTGCCTGGAGTGGGGACAGGGCTTCTGGAAACACCATATATTTT
CAWSGDRASGNTIYF
>TRBJ2-3|TRBD2|NA|TRBV7-2
TGTGCCAGCAGCCCTTCTAGCGGGAGGGCCGTTTGGCAGTATTTT
CASSPSSGRAVWQYF
>TRBJ2-7|TRBD2|NA|TRBV30
TGTGCCGCCGAGGGACTAGCGGGACTCCTCTCCTACGAGCAGTACTTC
CAAEGLAGLLSYEQYF
>TRBJ2-3|TRBD2|NA|TRBV11-2
TGTGCCAGCAGCGAACCGGGACTAGGAATTTCAGATACGCAGTATTTT
CASSEPGLGISDTQYF
>TRBJ2-1|TRBD2|NA|TRBV2
TGTGCCAGCAAGCGGGAGGCACACAATGAGCAGTTCTTC
CASKREAHNEQFF
>TRBJ2-5|NA|NA|TRBV5-1
TGCGCCAGCAGCTCGGAGGGGCGAGAGACCCAGTACTTC
CASSSEGRETQYF
>TRBJ2-1|TRBD2|NA|TRBV3-1/TRBV3-2
TGTGCCAGCAGCCCCGCCGGACTAGGCGATGAGCAGTTCTTC
CASSPAGLGDEQFF
>TRBJ1-4|TRBD1|NA|TRBV7-9
TGTGCCAGCAGCTTTGGAGACAGGGACCATGAAAAACTGTTTTTT
CASSFGDRDHEKLFF
>TRBJ2-7|NA|NA|TRBV5-4
TGTGCCAGCAAATTAGATAGCGGAGCCTACGAGCAGTACTTC
CASKLDSGAYEQYF
>TRBJ2-3|NA|NA|TRBV25-1
TGTGCCAGCAGTGAATATTCCCCTCTGGGTTCAGGTACGCAGTATTTT
CASSEYSPLGSGTQYF
>TRBJ1-5|TRBD1|NA|TRBV19
TGTGCCAGTAGCCAGGGACAGAGCAATCAGCCCCAGCATTTT
CASSQGQSNQPQHF
>TRBJ2-3|TRBD2|NA|TRBV19
TGTGCCAGTAGTCCTCTAGCGGGAGCCACAGATACGCAGTATTTT
CASSPLAGATDTQYF
>TRBJ2-1|NA|few|TRBV29-1
TGCAGCGTTGAACTAGCGATATACAATGAGCAGTTCTTC
CSVELAIYNEQFF
>TRBJ2-3|TRBD2|few|TRBV7-9
TGTGCCAGCAGCGCTAGCGGGAGGGCCACAGATACGCAGTATTTT
CASSASGRATDTQYF
>TRBJ2-5|TRBD1|NA|TRBV18
TGTGCCAGCTCACCACCGGTCCGGGACAGGGTCAAGACCCAGTACTTC
CASSPPVRDRVKTQYF